The 5 T cell receptor beta chains below were found in one sample sequenced in a study of sequential checkpoint blockade in melanoma. Libraries were prepared by immunoSEQ multiplex PCR; TCRdb keeps only in-frame clonotypes and omits some of them. In the table there are more than 9,000 clones, approximately 82% of which are singletons. Treatment indicated: randomized to nivolumab then ipilimumab (arm A) or the reverse (arm B). The starting material was CD8+ T cells sorted from blood (inferred from file names), obtained from a patient given nivolumab and ipilimumab in sequence. All receptors come from a human donor with melanoma.

The chain is built from TRBV5-4 and TRBJ2-1; TRBD2 agrees at 11 bases. The V and J ends lost 1 base and 8 bases, in that order; junction bases with no gene match: 2. The CDR3 spans 14 residues. The V gene's germline CDR1 is SGHNT and CDR2 YYREEE (reference sequence). The CDR3 region is CASSLRGLADEQFF. The CDR3 nucleotides are TGTGCCAGCAGCTTGAGGGGACTAGCGGATGAGCAGTTCTTC.

This clone was recorded a few times. This chain links TRBV7-9 with TRBJ1-5; TRBD1 agrees at 9 bases. In germline, CDR1 is SEHNR, CDR2 FQNEAQ (reference sequence). This CDR3 spans 14 amino acids. V dropped 4 bases and J dropped 4; count of bases not matched to a gene: 2. CDR3 DNA: TGTGCCAGCAGCTCCGGACAGGGGAATCAGCCCCAGCATTTT. It encodes CASSSGQGNQPQHF.

This chain joins TRBV27 and TRBJ2-1; D not certain. The CDR3 extends over 14 amino acids. Germline CDR1 is MNHEY and CDR2 is SMNVEV (reference sequence). V was shortened by 3 bases and J by 0 bases, with 6 bases between the two germline ends. CDR3 DNA sequence: TGTGCCAGCAGTTTCGCAGGCTCCTACAATGAGCAGTTCTTC. Its protein product is CASSFAGSYNEQFF.

The chain has TRBV28 and TRBJ2-3, with 13 bases that match TRBD2. This CDR3 is 15 amino acids long. The V and J ends lost 6 bases and 6 bases, in that order; junction bases with no gene match: 6. Germline lookup yields CDR1 MDHEN and CDR2 SYDVKM. The CDR3 coding sequence is TGTGCCAGCAGGCGGACTAGCGGGAGAGGTGATACGCAGTATTTT. Amino acid sequence: CASRRTSGRGDTQYF.

The rearrangement links TRBV4-3 to TRBJ2-7; 10 bases match TRBD2. In germline, CDR1 is LGHNA, CDR2 YSLEER. This CDR3 has 15 amino acids. J was trimmed by 3 bases and V by 0 bases; bases with no gene match: 2. The DNA of the CDR3 is TGCGCCAGCAGCCAAGATACTAGCGGGATCTACGAGCAGTACTTC. This codes for CASSQDTSGIYEQYF.